The 6 T cell receptor beta chains below were found in one sample sequenced in a study of CD8+CD57+ T cells in acquired aplastic anemia. According to the study, genomic DNA was the template for TCR beta VDJ and CDR3 profiling. TCRdb reprocessed the reads via MiXCR and lists one record per CDR3 protein. Of around 290,000 distinct CDR3 sequences listed, approximately 60% are singletons. Selection for sequencing was limited to patients who had shown CD8+CD57+ cell expansion by flow cytometry. Source material: sorted CD4+, CD8+, or CD8+CD57+ T cells (not recorded which) from PBMCs. The receptors shown here come from a human donor with aplastic anemia.

This clonotype was recorded at least ten times. This chain joins TRBV16 and TRBJ1-1; D gene unclear. Trimming shortened V by 2 bases and J by 1 base, and 5 bases separated the two germline ends. Germline CDR1 KGHSY, CDR2 FQNENV. The CDR3 totals 13 residues. The DNA for the CDR3 is TGTGCCAGCAGCCAACAACCGAACACTGAAGCTTTCTTT. Amino acid sequence: CASSQQPNTEAFF.

This clonotype has just a few counts. Being one base from a much bigger clone, this may be a read error. V usage is TRBV15 and J usage is TRBJ2-5; weak D call: TRBD1 (6 bases). The CDR3 is made up of 14 amino acids. Germline values: CDR1 LNHNV, CDR2 YYDKDF (reference sequence). The CDR3 sequence is CATSRGQEQGTQYF. As DNA, the CDR3 is TGTGCCACCAGCAGAGGACAGGAGCAAGGGACCCAGTACTTC.

This clonotype was counted only a few times. J is TRBJ2-5 and V is TRBV9; D is possibly TRBD1 or TRBD2 (5 bases each). The CDR3 sequence is 15 residues long. Trimming pared 4 bases from V and 7 bases from J, leaving 20 bases between. The germline CDR1 and CDR2 sequences are SGDLS and YYNGEE. In nucleotides, the CDR3 is TGTGCCAGCAGCTCTCCCGGGGCAGGACTTGGGACCCAGTACTTC. As protein: CASSSPGAGLGTQYF.

The J gene is TRBJ2-5, the V gene TRBV5-1, with D uncertain. This CDR3 has 14 residues. The germline V and J ends were trimmed by 5 bases and 4 bases, with 15 bases remaining between them. Germline V gene data show CDR1 as SGHRS and CDR2 as YFSETQ. Written as DNA, the CDR3 is TGCGCCAGCAGTCCTACTTCGGTTCGAGAGACCCAGTACTTC. It specifies CASSPTSVRETQYF.

J is TRBJ1-1 and V is TRBV20-1, with a possible D match to TRBD1 (5 bases). CDR1 DFQATT and CDR2 SNEGSKA come from the germline V gene (reference sequence). This CDR3 has 14 residues. The V end lost 5 bases, the J end lost 6 bases, and 19 bases lay between the germline ends. The CDR3 protein is CSAVPGRGQAEAFF. CDR3 in DNA: TGCAGTGCTGTCCCGGGACGTGGTCAGGCTGAAGCTTTCTTT.

V usage is TRBV24-1 and J usage is TRBJ2-7, with unresolved D. V was trimmed by 4 bases and J by 8 bases, leaving 14 bases between them. Germline values: CDR1 KGHDR, CDR2 SFDVKD. The CDR3 has 13 residues. The CDR3: CATSDPDNLKQYF. The CDR3, as DNA: TGTGCCACCAGTGACCCCGACAACCTGAAGCAGTACTTC.